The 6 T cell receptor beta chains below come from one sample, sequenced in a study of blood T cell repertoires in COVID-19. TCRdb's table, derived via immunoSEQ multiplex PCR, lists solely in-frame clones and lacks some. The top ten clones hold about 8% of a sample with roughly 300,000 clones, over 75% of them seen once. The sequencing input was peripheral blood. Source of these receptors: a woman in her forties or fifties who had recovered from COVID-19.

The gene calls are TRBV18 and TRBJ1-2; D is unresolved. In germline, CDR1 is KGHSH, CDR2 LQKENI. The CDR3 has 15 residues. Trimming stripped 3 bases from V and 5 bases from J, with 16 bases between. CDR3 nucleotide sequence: TGTGCCAGCTCACCTGAACAGAGCAGAGGGTATGGCTACACCTTC. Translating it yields CASSPEQSRGYGYTF.

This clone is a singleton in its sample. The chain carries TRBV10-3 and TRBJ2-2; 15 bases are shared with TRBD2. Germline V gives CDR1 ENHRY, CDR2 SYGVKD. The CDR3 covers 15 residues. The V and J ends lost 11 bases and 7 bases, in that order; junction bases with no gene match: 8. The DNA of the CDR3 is TGTGCCGCCTCACCGGGACTAGCGGGGGGCGGGGAGCTGTTTTTT. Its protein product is CAASPGLAGGGELFF.

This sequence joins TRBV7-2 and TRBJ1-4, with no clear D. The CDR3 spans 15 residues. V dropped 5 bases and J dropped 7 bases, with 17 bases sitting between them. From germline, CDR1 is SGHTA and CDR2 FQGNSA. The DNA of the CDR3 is TGTGCCAGCAGCCCCAGCGGGGTGACATCTGAAAAACTGTTTTTT. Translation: CASSPSGVTSEKLFF. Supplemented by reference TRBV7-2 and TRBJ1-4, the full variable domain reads GAGVSQSPSNKVTEKGKDVELRCDPISGHTALYWYRQSLGQGLEFLIYFQGNSAPDKSGLPSDRFSAERTGGSVSTLTIQRTQQEDSAVYLCASSPSGVTSEKLFFGSGTQLSVL.

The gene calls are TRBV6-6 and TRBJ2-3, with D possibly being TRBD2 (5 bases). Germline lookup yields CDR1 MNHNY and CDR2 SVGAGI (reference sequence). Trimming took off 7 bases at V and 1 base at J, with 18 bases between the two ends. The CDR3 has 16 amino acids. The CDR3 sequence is CASIPSQSGGTDTQYF. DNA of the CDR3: TGTGCCAGCATCCCCTCTCAGAGCGGAGGCACAGATACGCAGTATTTT.

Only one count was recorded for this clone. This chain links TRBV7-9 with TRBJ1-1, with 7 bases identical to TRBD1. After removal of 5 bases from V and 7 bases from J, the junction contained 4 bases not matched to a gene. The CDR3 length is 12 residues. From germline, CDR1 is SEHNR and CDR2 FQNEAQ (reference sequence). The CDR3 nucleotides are TGTGCCAGCAGCACAAGACAGGGTGAAGCTTTCTTT. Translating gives CASSTRQGEAFF.

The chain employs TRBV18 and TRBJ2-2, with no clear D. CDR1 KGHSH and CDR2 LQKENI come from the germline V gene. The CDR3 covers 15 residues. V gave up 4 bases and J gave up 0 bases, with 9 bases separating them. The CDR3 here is CASSREATNTGELFF. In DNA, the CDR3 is TGTGCCAGCTCACGTGAAGCCACGAACACCGGGGAGCTGTTTTTT. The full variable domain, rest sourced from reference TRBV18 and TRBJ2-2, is NAGVMQNPRHLVRRRGQEARLRCSPMKGHSHVYWYRQLPEEGLKFMVYLQKENIIDESGMPKERFSAEFPKEGPSILRIQQVVRGDSAAYFCASSREATNTGELFFGEGSRLTVL.